The following is a T cell receptor beta chain sequence with its context. Its antigen is not identified. Libraries were prepared by immunoSEQ multiplex PCR; TCRdb keeps only in-frame clonotypes and omits some of them. The sample holds under 60,000 clones, about 80% seen once. The sample belongs to a study of T cell responses to AZD1222 COVID-19 vaccine. Whole-study results and caveats: Researchers took repertoire samples only after the peak T cell response had come. White British ancestry dominated among donors, who included more females, and clonal diversity was possibly underestimated. Baseline serostatus was positive in only six AZD1222 recipients. Spike-spanning, vaccine-associated CD4 TCRs were dominant at 160-218 and 743-854.

The CDR3 runs to 13 residues. The V end was cut by 2 bases, the J end by 6 bases, with 8 bases between. The germline V gene encodes CDR1 MNHNS and CDR2 SASEGT. The specimen comprised peripheral blood, sampled on day 0 of AZD1222 vaccination. The chain recombines TRBV6-1 with TRBJ1-5; tentatively, D is TRBD1 (5 bases). This TCR derives from an adult in good health. The CDR3 region has the DNA TGTGCCAGCAGTGAATCCAGGGTTCAGCCCCAGCATTTT. It codes for CASSESRVQPQHF.